The next 26 T cell receptor beta chains were all read from a single sample in a study of CD39 and CD103 CD8 tumor-infiltrating T cells. Libraries were prepared by immunoSEQ multiplex PCR; TCRdb keeps only in-frame clonotypes and omits some of them. This table holds roughly 15,000 clones, 90% to 95% found once. The specimen was CD8+ T cells sorted from blood. Subset in this sample: total memory CD8 T cells (CD45RA-CCR7+/-) from blood or uninvolved lymph node. The receptors shown here come from a human donor with head and neck squamous cell carcinoma.

This sequence joins TRBV6-6 and TRBJ1-4; D is unresolved. Trimming left V 2 bases short and J 8 bases short, with 12 bases between. Germline CDR1 MNHNY, CDR2 SVGAGI (reference sequence). This CDR3 has 14 amino acids. In DNA form, the CDR3 reads TGTGCCAGCAGTTACGTGGGTCTATCGGAAAAACTGTTTTTT. This translates into CASSYVGLSEKLFF.

The gene calls are TRBV30 and TRBJ1-1; the match to TRBD1 covers 7 bases. The CDR3 is 14 amino acids. Trimming cost V 0 bases and J 3 bases; bases outside gene matches: 4. In germline, CDR1 is GTSNPN, CDR2 SVGIG (reference sequence). This chain's CDR3 is CAWSVDRVDTEAFF. In DNA form, the CDR3 reads TGTGCCTGGAGTGTAGACAGGGTGGACACTGAAGCTTTCTTT.

This rearrangement joins TRBV15 to TRBJ2-4; tentative D call: TRBD1 (6 bases). The V end was cut by 0 bases, the J end by 2 bases, with 17 bases between. This CDR3 region has 18 residues. CDR1 is LNHNV, CDR2 YYDKDF, per germline (reference sequence). Here the CDR3 reads CATSRDQRGGQTKNIQYF. The CDR3 region has the DNA TGTGCCACCAGCAGAGATCAACGGGGTGGACAGACCAAAAACATTCAGTACTTC.

This rearrangement joins TRBV5-1 to TRBJ1-5; D perhaps matches TRBD1 (6 bases). In germline, CDR1 is SGHRS, CDR2 YFSETQ. Trimming removed 4 bases at V and 6 bases at J, with 17 bases between. The CDR3 contains 15 residues. CDR3 coding DNA: TGCGCCAGCAGCGGGTCTTATGGGGGCACTCAGCCCCAGCATTTT. Translation gives CASSGSYGGTQPQHF.

The gene calls are TRBV7-9 and TRBJ1-2; 11 bases are a match to TRBD1. The CDR3 spans 14 residues. V dropped 4 bases and J dropped 8; count of bases not matched to a gene: 6. Per the germline V gene, CDR1 is SEHNR and CDR2 is FQNEAQ (reference sequence). The DNA of the CDR3 is TGTGCCAGCAGCTCCCGGACAGGGGGCGACGGCTACACCTTC. This sequence encodes CASSSRTGGDGYTF.

The chain uses TRBV28 and TRBJ1-2; TRBD1 aligns across 7 bases. Germline values: CDR1 MDHEN, CDR2 SYDVKM. The CDR3 is made up of 14 amino acids. The junction had 5 bases not matched to a gene; V was cut back by 4 bases and J by 3 bases. The CDR3 spells CASSSGTEYYGYTF. The CDR3 bases are TGTGCCAGCAGTTCCGGGACAGAGTACTATGGCTACACCTTC.

The chain carries TRBV13 and TRBJ2-7, with a tentative D call TRBD1 (5 bases). The CDR3 runs to 14 residues. Germline CDR1 reads PRHDT; CDR2 reads FYEKMQ (reference sequence). The germline V and J ends were trimmed by 5 bases and 3 bases, with 14 bases remaining between them. The CDR3 coding sequence is TGTGCCAGCAGCCCAGGGTACGGATTCTACGAGCAGTACTTC. This codes for CASSPGYGFYEQYF.

This sequence joins TRBV7-9 and TRBJ1-2; D is uncertain. The V end was cut by 5 bases, the J end by 5 bases, with 9 bases between. CDR3 length: 12 amino acids. Germline assignment: CDR1 SEHNR and CDR2 FQNEAQ (reference sequence). The CDR3 region is CASSLGRYGYTF. DNA for the CDR3: TGTGCCAGCAGCCTGGGTCGGTATGGCTACACCTTC.

The chain's CDR3 is CASSGEGLYGTYNEQFF. CDR3 DNA: TGTGCCAGCAGCGGAGAGGGACTCTATGGGACCTACAATGAGCAGTTCTTC. The chain combines TRBV7-8 with TRBJ2-1; tentative D call: TRBD2 (6 bases). The CDR3 totals 17 residues. The V gene's germline CDR1 is SGHVS and CDR2 FQNEAQ. V was shortened by 5 bases and J by 2 bases, with 19 bases between the two germline ends.

This rearrangement joins TRBV7-9 to TRBJ1-6; D possibly corresponds to TRBD1 (6 bases). Deletions cut 3 bases from V and 8 bases from J, with 11 bases between. CDR3 size: 14 residues. CDR1 SEHNR and CDR2 FQNEAQ come from the germline V gene (reference sequence). The CDR3 sequence: CASSLGGGYSPLHF. In DNA, the CDR3 is TGTGCCAGCAGCTTGGGAGGGGGGTATTCACCCCTCCACTTT. Based on the CDR3 plus reference TRBV7-9 and TRBJ1-6, the full variable domain is DTGVSQNPRHKITKRGQNVTFRCDPISEHNRLYWYRQTLGQGPEFLTYFQNEAQLEKSRLLSDRFSAERPKGSFSTLEIQRTEQGDSAMYLCASSLGGGYSPLHFGNGTRLTVT.

This clone was detected only once. The chain is built from TRBV19 and TRBJ1-1; D remains unclear. This CDR3 has 13 amino acids. The V end lost 3 bases, the J end lost 2 bases, and 7 bases lay between the germline ends. Looked up from germline, CDR1 is LNHDA and CDR2 is SQIVND (reference sequence). CDR3 region: CASSIAHNTEAFF. Here the CDR3 DNA reads TGTGCCAGTAGTATTGCTCACAACACTGAAGCTTTCTTT.

The chain joins TRBV7-6 to TRBJ1-1; TRBD1 agrees at 9 bases. Germline values: CDR1 SGHVS, CDR2 FNYEAQ. The CDR3 is made up of 17 amino acids. V was clipped by 4 bases and J by 3 bases; unmatched bases: 12. The chain's CDR3 is CASSSETGGGLDTEAFF. The CDR3 DNA follows: TGTGCCAGCAGCTCGGAAACAGGGGGCGGGCTGGACACTGAAGCTTTCTTT.

J is TRBJ1-1 and V is TRBV10-3; D is uncertain. CDR1 and CDR2 from the germline V gene are ENHRY and SYGVKD. The V gene lost 3 bases and the J gene lost 5 bases, with 10 bases spanning the gap. The CDR3 spans 13 residues. CDR3 loop: CAISDMKGTEAFF. The DNA for the CDR3 is TGTGCCATCAGTGATATGAAAGGGACTGAAGCTTTCTTT.

The chain has TRBV7-9 and TRBJ2-5; D might be TRBD1 (5 bases). Germline CDR1 is SEHNR and CDR2 is FQNEAQ (reference sequence). The V end was cut by 8 bases, the J end by 2 bases, with 6 bases between. The CDR3 covers 11 residues. CDR3 coding DNA: TGTGCCAGCGGGGCGCAAGAGACCCAGTACTTC. It codes for CASGAQETQYF. Based on the CDR3 plus reference TRBV7-9 and TRBJ2-5, the full variable domain is DTGVSQNPRHKITKRGQNVTFRCDPISEHNRLYWYRQTLGQGPEFLTYFQNEAQLEKSRLLSDRFSAERPKGSFSTLEIQRTEQGDSAMYLCASGAQETQYFGPGTRLLVL.

This chain links TRBV6-4 with TRBJ2-6; D gene unclear. The CDR3 is 14 residues long. Germline V CDR1 and CDR2: MRHNA, SNTAGT. Trimming shortened V by 2 bases and J by 0 bases, and 2 bases separated the two germline ends. In DNA form, the CDR3 reads TGTGCCAGCAGTGACAACTCTGGGGCCAACGTCCTGACTTTC. Amino acid sequence: CASSDNSGANVLTF.

This chain uses TRBV27 with TRBJ2-7; a weak D match, TRBD2 (7 bases). This CDR3 comprises 13 residues. V lost 8 bases, J lost 4 bases, and 15 bases lay in between. In germline, CDR1 is MNHEY, CDR2 SMNVEV (reference sequence). CDR3 sequence (DNA): TGTGCCAGCGGGGGGGCGCCTGGGTACGAGCAGTACTTC. This gives the protein CASGGAPGYEQYF.

The chain carries TRBV27 and TRBJ2-1; 12 positions match TRBD2. Germline V gene data show CDR1 as MNHEY and CDR2 as SMNVEV (reference sequence). V dropped 2 bases and J dropped 4; count of bases not matched to a gene: 0. The CDR3 is 15 amino acids. CDR3 sequence reads: CASSLTSGGYNEQFF. CDR3 DNA: TGTGCCAGCAGTTTAACTAGCGGGGGGTACAATGAGCAGTTCTTC.

The CDR3 DNA is TGTGCCAGCAGCTCGTCAGGGGCGTCAGCCGGGGAGCTGTTTTTT. Protein product: CASSSSGASAGELFF. This chain joins TRBV5-5 and TRBJ2-2, with D perhaps TRBD1 (6 bases). The CDR3 covers 15 residues. Germline V gives CDR1 SGHKS, CDR2 YYEKEE (reference sequence). V was shortened by 3 bases and J by 6 bases, with 15 bases between the two germline ends.

This clone was counted once. The chain recombines TRBV5-4 with TRBJ1-1; D is unclear. There are 16 residues in the CDR3. V was cut by 5 bases and J by 1 base, with 18 bases left in between. The germline V gene has CDR1 SGHNT and CDR2 YYREEE (reference sequence). In DNA form, the CDR3 reads TGTGCCAGCAGTCCACGCCCGCCAGTAGGGAACACTGAAGCTTTCTTT. Its translation: CASSPRPPVGNTEAFF.

This rearrangement joins TRBV5-8 to TRBJ1-5; D is ambiguous. The CDR3 loop spans 14 amino acids. CDR1 and CDR2 from the germline V gene are SGHTS and YDEGEE. V gave up 2 bases and J gave up 2 bases, with 8 bases separating them. The CDR3 here is CASSLSPGNQPQHF. The DNA for the CDR3 is TGTGCCAGCAGCTTAAGTCCAGGCAATCAGCCCCAGCATTTT.

This chain links TRBV11-2 with TRBJ2-7; TRBD2 might be the D (5 bases). Germline-derived CDR1 and CDR2 are SGHAT and FQNNGV. V was trimmed by 4 bases and J by 7 bases, leaving 20 bases between them. CDR3 length equals 15 residues. This CDR3 reads CASSSPRGRSLEQYF. DNA of the CDR3: TGTGCCAGCAGCTCCCCCCGGGGTCGCTCCCTTGAGCAGTACTTC.

V gene TRBV2 combines with J gene TRBJ2-4, with D tentatively TRBD2 (5 bases). The CDR3 is made up of 15 amino acids. Germline CDR1 is SNHLY and CDR2 is FYNNEI. V lost 1 base to trimming and J lost 0 bases, with 7 bases between them. CDR3 nucleotide sequence: TGTGCCAGCAGTGAAGGGGGAGTAGCCAAAAACATTCAGTACTTC. Residues: CASSEGGVAKNIQYF.

The genes are TRBV6-1 and TRBJ2-1, with 8 bases identical to TRBD2. Germline V gene data show CDR1 as MNHNS and CDR2 as SASEGT. Germline trimming cut 0 bases from V and 7 bases from J; bases unmatched to any gene: 2. This CDR3 is 14 amino acids long. The CDR3 loop is CASSEAGTSNEQFF. Written as DNA, the CDR3 is TGTGCCAGCAGTGAAGCGGGGACTAGTAATGAGCAGTTCTTC.

This chain joins TRBV28 and TRBJ2-1; tentative D call: TRBD2 (6 bases). Trimming shortened V by 6 bases and J by 0 bases, and 18 bases separated the two germline ends. In germline, CDR1 is MDHEN, CDR2 SYDVKM. CDR3 length: 17 amino acids. The CDR3 sequence: CASSSWDSQSSYNEQFF. The CDR3 region has the DNA TGTGCCAGCAGCTCTTGGGACTCCCAAAGCTCCTACAATGAGCAGTTCTTC.

The V call is TRBV27, the J call TRBJ1-2; 7 bases map to TRBD1. Germline CDR1 is MNHEY and CDR2 is SMNVEV (reference sequence). This CDR3 is built from 14 residues. V gave up 5 bases and J gave up 3 bases; unmatched junction bases: 6. The CDR3 coding sequence is TGTGCCAGCAGTGTCGACAGGGCTTACTATGGCTACACCTTC. As protein: CASSVDRAYYGYTF.

This clone was seen only a few times. The chain combines TRBV27 with TRBJ1-5; no definite D call. The CDR3 runs 15 residues. V lost 2 bases, J lost 4 bases, and 12 bases lay in between. The germline gives CDR1 MNHEY, CDR2 SMNVEV (reference sequence). The CDR3 DNA is TGTGCCAGCAGTTTAATGGCAGGAGAGAATCAGCCCCAGCATTTT. Its protein is CASSLMAGENQPQHF.